In its sample, the clone carrying this TCR beta chain was seen once. V was pared by 7 bases and J by 10 bases, with 13 bases between. CDR1 is LNHDA and CDR2 is SQIVND in the germline V gene (reference sequence). The CDR3 is 12 residues long. In the study's own analysis: Sequence data from immunoSEQ were junction-only and lacked quality scores; consequently, filtering differed. Clones were read by immunoSEQ multiplex PCR, and TCRdb kept only the in-frame ones, dropping some. V, J and clone size were drawn from that table, and D and trimming were deduced from the DNA. The table shows 650,000 to 700,000 clones, with roughly 87% occurring only once. This record belongs to a study of shared clonotypes between healthy human individuals. Healthy HIV-negative adults without recent acute infections or vaccinations served as donors. CD45RO+ cells plus CCR7-negative CD45RA+ TemRA cells formed CD8 memory.

J is TRBJ2-2 and V is TRBV19; weak D call: TRBD2 (6 bases). Sequenced: memory CD8+ T cells from PBMCs. As for subset: CD45RO+ cells pooled with CCR7-negative TemRA cells. This TCR derives from a man aged 18 to 30 in good health. Some clones in this sample may be carry-over from other donors' samples. CDR3 protein: CASTEGSPELFF. Written as DNA, the CDR3 is TGTGCCAGTACGGAGGGGTCCCCGGAGCTGTTTTTT.